A selection of T cell receptor beta chains follows, all from one sample in a study of human T cells and chemical hapten exposure. TCRdb processed the RACE reads anew with MiXCR; each CDR3 protein has one entry. Among 150,000 to 200,000 distinct CDR3 sequences listed, 13% to 15% were seen once. The starting material was whole blood, obtained in connection with sensitization to the hapten diphenylcyclopropenone (DPC). The source is a young woman with alopecia areata. Some clones in this sample may be carry-over from other donors' samples. Each CDR3 is given with its conserved first and last residue. The D gene is left open where the match is weak. Size is omitted from some rows. Given values are once, few, many or a class for expanded clones.

J gene	D gene	V gene	clone size	CDR3 protein	CDR3 DNA
TRBJ1-2	NA	TRBV4-2	few	CASSQDQVAGPYYGYTF	TGTGCCAGCAGCCAAGACCAGGTCGCAGGGCCGTACTATGGCTACACCTTC
TRBJ2-4	NA	TRBV12-3/TRBV12-4	many	CASSFRAVIAKNIQYF	TGTGCCAGCAGTTTTAGGGCGGTAATAGCCAAAAACATTCAGTACTTC
TRBJ1-2	TRBD1	TRBV28	NA	CASLREGAYIYGYTF	TGTGCCAGCCTACGGGAGGGGGCATATATCTATGGCTACACCTTC
TRBJ1-1	NA	TRBV28	NA	CATRRTVNTEAFF	TGTGCCACCCGTCGGACGGTGAACACTGAAGCTTTCTTT
TRBJ1-5	NA	TRBV28	few	CASSLPQINQPQHF	TGTGCCAGCAGTTTACCCCAAATAAATCAGCCCCAGCATTTT
TRBJ1-1	NA	TRBV7-3	few	CASSSWAGMNTEAFF	TGTGCCAGCAGCTCTTGGGCAGGGATGAACACTGAAGCTTTCTTT
TRBJ2-1	TRBD2	TRBV5-4	few	CASSPLAGAVYNEQFF	TGTGCCAGCAGCCCCCTAGCGGGAGCGGTCTACAATGAGCAGTTCTTC
TRBJ2-7	NA	TRBV21-1	few	CASSKKETGVPYEQYF	TGTGCCAGCAGCAAAAAGGAGACAGGGGTCCCCTACGAGCAGTACTTC
TRBJ1-6	NA	TRBV10-3	few	CAISERGADYNSPLHF	TGTGCCATCAGTGAGCGGGGGGCCGACTATAATTCACCCCTCCACTTT
TRBJ1-1	NA	TRBV30	few	CAWIPRGENTEAFF	TGTGCCTGGATACCCAGGGGAGAGAACACTGAAGCTTTCTTT
TRBJ2-5	TRBD2	TRBV27	few	CASSFQLAGLETQYF	TGTGCCAGCAGTTTTCAACTAGCGGGCCTAGAGACCCAGTACTTC
TRBJ1-2	TRBD1	TRBV29-1	few	CSVGTGANYGYTF	TGCAGCGTTGGAACAGGGGCTAACTATGGCTACACCTTC
TRBJ1-5	NA	TRBV7-2	NA	CASSLASMGNQPQHF	TGTGCCAGCAGCTTAGCTTCCATGGGCAATCAGCCCCAGCATTTT
TRBJ2-3	TRBD2	TRBV19	few	CASSGLAAGTDTQYF	TGTGCCAGTAGCGGACTAGCGGCCGGCACAGATACGCAGTATTTT
TRBJ1-2	TRBD1	TRBV18	NA	CASSPINQRQGTNYGYTF	TGTGCCAGCTCACCAATCAACCAACGACAGGGGACTAACTATGGCTACACCTTC
TRBJ2-1	NA	TRBV28	few	CASSLLQVNEQFF	TGTGCCAGCAGTTTATTACAGGTCAATGAGCAGTTCTTC
TRBJ2-1	NA	TRBV24-1	NA	CATGLRGAAYNEQFF	TGTGCCACCGGACTACGGGGGGCTGCTTACAATGAGCAGTTCTTC
TRBJ1-1	NA	TRBV2	NA	CASSAQGGNTEAFF	TGTGCCAGCAGTGCTCAGGGAGGGAACACTGAAGCTTTCTTT
TRBJ2-2	NA	TRBV28	NA	CASSLGGPGTGELFF	TGTGCCAGCAGTTTAGGCGGGCCGGGCACCGGGGAGCTGTTTTTT
TRBJ1-2	NA	TRBV6-5	many	CASSSRGGYTF	TGTGCCAGCAGTTCTAGGGGAGGCTACACCTTC
TRBJ2-3	NA	TRBV19	NA	CASSIGDTGRDTQYF	TGTGCCAGTAGTATCGGGGACACCGGCAGGGATACGCAGTATTTT
TRBJ2-1	NA	TRBV6-5	NA	CASRGRWGYNEQFF	TGTGCCAGCAGGGGTAGGTGGGGATACAATGAGCAGTTCTTC
TRBJ2-3	NA	TRBV18	NA	CASSPRVANADTQYF	TGTGCCAGCTCACCACGAGTCGCGAACGCGGATACGCAGTATTTT
TRBJ2-1	TRBD2	TRBV11-2	many	CASSLSSGAKWGQFF	TGTGCCAGCAGCCTCTCTAGCGGGGCTAAATGGGGGCAGTTCTTC
TRBJ1-2	TRBD1	TRBV2	few	CASRTGENYGYTF	TGTGCCAGCAGGACAGGGGAAAACTATGGCTACACCTTC
TRBJ1-4	NA	TRBV6-6	many	CASSPHRVGGEKLFF	TGTGCCAGCAGTCCACACAGGGTAGGGGGTGAAAAACTGTTTTTT
TRBJ1-1	NA	TRBV18	few	CASSPSDGSGTEAFF	TGTGCCAGCTCACCCTCGGACGGGTCGGGGACTGAAGCTTTCTTT
TRBJ1-1	NA	TRBV21-1	NA	CASSKVSKTGGTTEAFF	TGTGCCAGCAGCAAAGTGTCCAAAACAGGGGGGACGACTGAAGCTTTCTTT
TRBJ1-2	TRBD1	TRBV7-3	few	CASSPQGGAQYGYTF	TGTGCCAGCAGCCCCCAGGGGGGGGCCCAATATGGCTACACCTTC
TRBJ2-7	NA	TRBV28	NA	CASRSHYEQYF	TGTGCCAGCAGATCGCACTACGAGCAGTACTTC
TRBJ2-6	NA	TRBV20-1	few	CSARDRILGERANVLTF	TGCAGTGCTAGAGATCGAATATTGGGGGAGAGGGCCAACGTCCTGACTTTC
TRBJ2-2	NA	TRBV29-1	few	CSVVAGSFTGELFF	TGCAGCGTTGTCGCCGGGAGTTTTACCGGGGAGCTGTTTTTT
TRBJ1-1	NA	TRBV18	many	CASSPPPGTEAFF	TGTGCCAGCTCACCACCCCCCGGCACTGAAGCTTTCTTT
TRBJ2-5	TRBD2	TRBV20-1	few	CSANGLAEETQYF	TGCAGTGCCAATGGACTAGCGGAAGAGACCCAGTACTTC
TRBJ1-2	TRBD1	TRBV15	few	CATSREDRVLGYTF	TGTGCCACCAGCAGAGAGGACAGGGTGCTGGGCTACACCTTC
TRBJ2-5	TRBD2	TRBV5-1	few	CASSPFSGSSQETQYF	TGCGCCAGCAGCCCCTTTAGCGGGAGTTCACAAGAGACCCAGTACTTC
TRBJ1-6	TRBD1	TRBV5-6	NA	CASSDGTGGPSYNSPLHF	TGTGCCAGCAGCGACGGGACAGGGGGCCCCTCCTATAATTCACCCCTCCACTTT
TRBJ2-7	TRBD1	TRBV27	many	CASSLEWRTGVHEQYF	TGTGCCAGCAGTTTAGAATGGAGGACAGGGGTGCACGAGCAGTACTTC
TRBJ1-2	NA	TRBV12-3/TRBV12-4	many	CASRSYDKSNYGYTF	TGTGCCAGCAGGTCCTACGACAAATCTAACTATGGCTACACCTTC
TRBJ1-2	NA	TRBV6-1	NA	CASSETTDYGYTF	TGTGCCAGCAGTGAAACCACAGACTATGGCTACACCTTC